The subject of this entry is one TCR beta chain. Its antigen is currently not known. The read ends 3 residues shy of where the CDR3 ends; the end is completed using the germline J gene. V has 1 base trimmed and J has 0 bases trimmed; junction bases matching no gene number 2. Taken from the germline V gene, the CDR1 and CDR2 loops are SGHRS and YFSETQ. The CDR3 runs 16 residues from the cysteine to the phenylalanine. The 39 bases shown cover part of the CDR3, and their frame starts at base 1. The data originate from a study of T cells in women clearing cervical HPV infection (dated by TCRdb to between 2018 and 2020). Notes on the research overall: The cases were 20 to 25 women with histologically confirmed HPV16-related CIN3 or worse, and 2 of these cases were invasive cancers. A median age of nearly 35 years was observed in cases versus approximately 38 in controls, and no significant differences in baseline characteristics were found. In the parent cohort, some 10,000 women aged 18 or older were enrolled in Guanacaste, Costa Rica, during about 1993 to 1994 and were followed for more than 6 years. The controls were 25 or so women whose single incident HPV16 infection cleared within 12 months with no development of precancer or cancer. The exploratory proof-of-principle case-control study was nested within the Guanacaste HPV Natural History Study in Costa Rica and compared TCR repertoires across cervical HPV16 outcomes. Among cases, blood sampling occurred a median of about 160 days after lesion detection, with an interquartile range of 90 to 200 days. Cases were matched to controls by age within five years and by the year the sample was collected. Because only a few women had HLA typing data, the possibility that HLA type acted as a confounder could not be ruled out. Blood from cases was collected at the visit where the lesion was first found, while blood from controls was collected once the infection could no longer be detected. As quality controls, five blinded duplicates were added to each group, bringing the total to approximately 60 samples made up of around 50 participants and ten or so replicates.

Using the immunoSEQ assay, multiplex PCR amplified TCR beta CDR3 regions from an average of approximately 1.1 ug of genomic DNA per sample. Primer bias was corrected in the assay by using a complete synthetic TCR repertoire to establish an amplification baseline. The amplicons were sequenced using the Illumina platform. On the study's bioinformatics: Sequences were error-corrected by clustering with frequency ratios and a modified nearest-neighbor algorithm, then analyzed in the immunoSEQ Analyzer with IMGT gene definitions. At each rarefaction depth, TCR richness and evenness were averaged across 20 rarefaction repeats, and samples with fewer sequences than that depth were excluded. Relative abundances of V, D and J genes were compared between groups using Wilcoxon rank sum tests, with FDR correction applied. In the blinded duplicates, the intraclass correlation was 90% to 97% for TCR richness and averaged about 80% across 65 to 85 gene segments. What TCRdb holds here is the immuneACCESS table cut down to in-frame rearrangements. Part of the clones is not present; checked against another copy, under half of the missing clones reflect an unresolved V gene, and the others are unexplained. D and trimming come from the DNA, and the V and J calls and clone size come from that table. This specimen's table enumerates 21,000 or so clones. The ten top clones hold about 2.5% of the sample.

Every participant had a single incident cervical HPV16 infection, and prevalent HPV16 infections were excluded. Cervical HPV DNA was detected by MY09/MY11 PCR, and genotyping was performed by dot-blot hybridization. Roughly 15 mL of heparinized blood was centrifuged, after which the buffy coat was aliquoted, frozen at -30 degrees C, and then stored at -80 degrees C. QIAGEN kits were used to extract genomic DNA from buffy coat specimens. The study at large found these results: Because the number of T cells per sample was unknown, the richness differences could reflect varying T-cell content rather than repertoire biology. Because of the cross-sectional design, the study could not determine whether the associations came before infection or resulted from infection, and neither effector/memory subsets nor HPV-specific T cells were isolated. TRBV6-7 relative abundance was lower in cases than in controls (roughly 0.12% versus 0.15%; Bonferroni P = 0.0008). Cases were distinguished from controls with an estimated AUC of around 0.85 by random forest classifiers combining richness and V gene abundances. Across sequencing depths, CIN3+ cases showed significantly higher TCR repertoire richness than controls, but evenness did not differ between the groups.

The receptor chain draws on TRBV5-1 and TRBJ1-3; 9 middle bases align to TRBD1. Sequenced material: blood buffy coat. The sequence was collected from a woman between 18 and 75 years old with a cervical HPV16 infection that either progressed to CIN3+ or cleared (not recorded which). The CDR3 has the sequence CASSLRGQGSGNTIYF. The covered CDR3 bases are TGCGCCAGCAGCTTGAGGGGACAGGGCTCTGGAAACACC. The variable domain in full, with residues beyond the CDR3 obtained from the reference TRBV5-1 and TRBJ1-3 genes, is KAGVTQTPRYLIKTRGQQVTLSCSPISGHRSVSWYQQTPGQGLQFLFEYFSETQRNKGNFPGRFSGRQFSNSRSEMNVSTLELGDSALYLCASSLRGQGSGNTIYFGEGSWLTVV.